This T cell receptor beta chain originates from a study of T cell changes during pregnancy in multiple sclerosis. V lost 8 bases, J lost 0 bases, and 6 bases stayed unmatched. The CDR3 is made up of 15 amino acids. Germline CDR1 is SNHLY and CDR2 is FYNNEI. Sequenced by immunoSEQ multiplex PCR; TCRdb stores in-frame clones only, minus some. The sample consists of around 12,000 clones, 88% of them appearing once. The sample consisted of CD8+ T cells from peripheral blood mononuclear cells, taken in the first trimester of pregnancy. The receptor comes from a female donor with multiple sclerosis, enrolled in a pregnancy study. V and J are TRBV2 and TRBJ1-1, with 10 bases aligning to TRBD1. CDR3 in amino acids: CASGDRGRVNTEAFF. The CDR3 region has the DNA TGTGCCAGCGGGGACAGGGGAAGGGTGAACACTGAAGCTTTCTTT.